The clone carrying this TCR beta chain was observed a few times. Its antigen is unidentified. This specimen comes from a study of cytomegalovirus exposure and HLA in healthy donors. Study-level findings and limits: Most subjects had HLA-A and HLA-B alleles reportedly predicted accurately by TCR beta sequences. A prior analysis recorded that most TCR beta V segments were productive about 90% or about 30% of the time. Equally common other TCR beta chains were less clonally expanded than HLA-associated ones, a later analysis found.

In the PCR, 60 Vbeta and 13 Jbeta primers were used. Here immunoSEQ multiplex PCR was the method, and the copy in TCRdb shows in-frame clones only, minus some. The sample has about 160,000 clones; approximately 80% are singletons. The sequence was collected from a man aged 25-45 years in good health and CMV-seronegative. Material: PBMCs.

CDR3 DNA sequence: TGTGCCAGCAGCTCAGAGGCGAGCTCTACGAATGAGCAGTTCTTC. Amino acids: CASSSEASSTNEQFF. The V and J genes are TRBV7-6 and TRBJ2-1; D is unresolved. Germline V gene lookup returns CDR1 SGHVS and CDR2 FNYEAQ. The germline V and J ends were trimmed by 4 bases and 7 bases, with 17 bases remaining between them. CDR3 size: 15 residues.